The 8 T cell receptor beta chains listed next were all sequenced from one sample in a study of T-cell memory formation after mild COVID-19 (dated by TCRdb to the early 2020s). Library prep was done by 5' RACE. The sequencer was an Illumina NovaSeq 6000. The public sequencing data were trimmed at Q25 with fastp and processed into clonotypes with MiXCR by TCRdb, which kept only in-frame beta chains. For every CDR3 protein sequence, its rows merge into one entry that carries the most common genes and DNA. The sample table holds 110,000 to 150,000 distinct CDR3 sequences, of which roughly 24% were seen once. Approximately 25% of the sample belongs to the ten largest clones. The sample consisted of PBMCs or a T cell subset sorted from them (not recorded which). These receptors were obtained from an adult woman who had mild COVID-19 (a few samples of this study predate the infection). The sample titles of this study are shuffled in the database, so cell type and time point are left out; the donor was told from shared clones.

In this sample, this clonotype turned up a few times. This chain's CDR3 is CASSSGTSGGAGTDTQYF. DNA of the CDR3: TGTGCCAGCAGCTCCGGGACTAGCGGGGGGGCCGGGACAGATACGCAGTATTTT. The chain couples TRBV9 to TRBJ2-3, with 16 bases matching TRBD2. Losses at the gene ends were 4 bases for V and 3 bases for J; bases not matched to a gene: 8. The CDR3 totals 18 residues. Germline V gene sequence: CDR1 SGDLS, CDR2 YYNGEE.

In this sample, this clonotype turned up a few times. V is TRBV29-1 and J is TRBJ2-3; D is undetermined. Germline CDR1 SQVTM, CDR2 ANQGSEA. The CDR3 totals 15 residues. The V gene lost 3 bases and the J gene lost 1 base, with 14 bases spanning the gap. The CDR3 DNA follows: TGCAGCGTTGAGGACCCGGACGGCGGCACAGATACGCAGTATTTT. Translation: CSVEDPDGGTDTQYF.

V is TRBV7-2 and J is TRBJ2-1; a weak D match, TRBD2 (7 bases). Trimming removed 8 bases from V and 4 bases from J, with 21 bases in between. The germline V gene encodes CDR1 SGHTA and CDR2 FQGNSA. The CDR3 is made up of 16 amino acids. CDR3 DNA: TGTGCCAGCCCACTTCGACGGGGGGCCATTTACAATGAGCAGTTCTTC. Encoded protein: CASPLRRGAIYNEQFF.

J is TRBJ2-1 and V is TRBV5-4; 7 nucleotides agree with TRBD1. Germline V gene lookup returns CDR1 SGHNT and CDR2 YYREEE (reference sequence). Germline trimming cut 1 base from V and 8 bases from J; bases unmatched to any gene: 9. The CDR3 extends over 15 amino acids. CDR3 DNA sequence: TGTGCCAGCAGCTTGACTCAGGGGGTGGCACATGAGCAGTTCTTC. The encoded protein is CASSLTQGVAHEQFF.

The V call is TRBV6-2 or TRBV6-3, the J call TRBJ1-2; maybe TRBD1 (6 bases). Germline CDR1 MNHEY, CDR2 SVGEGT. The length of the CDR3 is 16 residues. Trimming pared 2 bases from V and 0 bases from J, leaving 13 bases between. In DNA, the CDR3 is TGTGCCAGCAGTTACGAGCCCTGGACAGCTAACTATGGCTACACCTTC. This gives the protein CASSYEPWTANYGYTF.

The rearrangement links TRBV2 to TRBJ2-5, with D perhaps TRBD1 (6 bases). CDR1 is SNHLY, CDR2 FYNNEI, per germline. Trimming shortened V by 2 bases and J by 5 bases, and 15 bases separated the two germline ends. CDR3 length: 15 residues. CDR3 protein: CASSEFRGGGETQYF. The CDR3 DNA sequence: TGTGCCAGCAGTGAATTCAGGGGCGGTGGGGAGACCCAGTACTTC.

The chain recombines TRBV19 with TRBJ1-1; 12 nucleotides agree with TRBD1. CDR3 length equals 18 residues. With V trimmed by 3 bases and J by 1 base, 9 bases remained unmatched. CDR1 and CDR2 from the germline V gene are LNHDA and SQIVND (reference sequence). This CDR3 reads CASSIRSGQGAPNTEAFF. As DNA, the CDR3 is TGTGCCAGTAGTATTAGATCGGGACAGGGGGCCCCGAACACTGAAGCTTTCTTT. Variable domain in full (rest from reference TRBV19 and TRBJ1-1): DGGITQSPKYLFRKEGQNVTLSCEQNLNHDAMYWYRQDPGQGLRLIYYSQIVNDFQKGDIAEGYSVSREKKESFPLTVTSAQKNPTAFYLCASSIRSGQGAPNTEAFFGQGTRLTVV.

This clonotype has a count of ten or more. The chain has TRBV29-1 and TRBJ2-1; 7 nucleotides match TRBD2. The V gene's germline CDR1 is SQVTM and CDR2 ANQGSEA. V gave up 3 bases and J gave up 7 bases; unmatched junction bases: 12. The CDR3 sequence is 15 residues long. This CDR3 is CSVETSRPVWNEQFF. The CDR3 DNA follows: TGCAGCGTTGAGACTAGCCGCCCCGTCTGGAATGAGCAGTTCTTC.